This T cell receptor beta chain was profiled in a study of shared clonotypes between healthy human individuals. The investigators split CD4+ cells into a CD45RA+ naive subset and a CD45RA-negative memory subset. V was trimmed by 0 bases and J by 5 bases, leaving 7 bases between them. Germline V gives CDR1 SGHTA, CDR2 FQGNSA. This CDR3 has 13 amino acids. The protocol was immunoSEQ multiplex PCR, while the TCRdb copy is restricted to in-frame clones and leaves out a portion. The sample holds under 1,100,000 clones, roughly 75% seen once. There are a few counts of this clone. The clonotype was recovered from a man aged 18 to 35 in good health. The sample taken for sequencing was memory CD4+ T cells sorted from blood. The sample's subset: CD45RA-negative fraction. The chain has TRBV7-2 and TRBJ1-2; D is undetermined. The CDR3 sequence: CASSLAGKYGYTF. The CDR3 nucleotides are TGTGCCAGCAGCTTAGCTGGGAAATATGGCTACACCTTC.